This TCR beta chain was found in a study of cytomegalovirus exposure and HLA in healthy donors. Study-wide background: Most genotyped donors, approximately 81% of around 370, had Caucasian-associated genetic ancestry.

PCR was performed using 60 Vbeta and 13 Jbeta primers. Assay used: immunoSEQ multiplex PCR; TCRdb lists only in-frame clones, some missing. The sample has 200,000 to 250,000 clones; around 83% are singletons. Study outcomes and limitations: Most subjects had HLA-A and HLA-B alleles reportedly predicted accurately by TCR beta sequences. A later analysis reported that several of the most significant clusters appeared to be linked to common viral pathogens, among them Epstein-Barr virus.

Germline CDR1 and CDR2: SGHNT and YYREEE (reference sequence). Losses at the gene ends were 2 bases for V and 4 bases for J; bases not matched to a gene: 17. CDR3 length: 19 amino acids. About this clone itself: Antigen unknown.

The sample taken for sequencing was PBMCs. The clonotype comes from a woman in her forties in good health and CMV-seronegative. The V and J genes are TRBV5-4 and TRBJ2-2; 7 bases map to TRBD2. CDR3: CASSFHQLSKGGVTGELFF. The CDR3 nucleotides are TGTGCCAGCAGCTTTCACCAGCTCTCCAAGGGAGGGGTCACCGGGGAGCTGTTTTTT. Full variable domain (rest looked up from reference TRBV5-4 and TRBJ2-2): ETGVTQSPTHLIKTRGQQVTLRCSSQSGHNTVSWYQQALGQGPQFIFQYYREEENGRGNFPPRFSGLQFPNYSSELNVNALELDDSALYLCASSFHQLSKGGVTGELFFGEGSRLTVL.